These 4 T cell receptor beta chains were sequenced from one sample in a study of T cell repertoires in cytomegalovirus infection (dated 2019 in TCRdb). In the paper's terms, the treatment or condition label means: in vitro stimulation with specific CMV peptide epitopes to enrich CMV-specific T cells. Sequencing was performed on an Illumina HiSeq 1500. In TCRdb, the public reads were trimmed at Q25 with fastp and aligned with MiXCR, with productive beta chains retained. Identical CDR3 protein sequences are pooled into one entry, listed with their most common genes and DNA. The sample table shows 700,000 to 900,000 distinct CDR3 sequences, and under 35% are seen once. The ten largest clones represent less than 15% of the sample. Their antigens are not known. Sample: cultured CD8+ T cells from PBMCs, taken from culture after CMV antigen stimulation. Receptor source: a human donor in good health (CMV status not recorded). Some clones in this sample may be carry-over from other donors' samples.

In its sample, this clonotype was seen a few times. V usage is TRBV10-2 and J usage is TRBJ1-1; D not certain. The CDR3 runs 15 residues. The V end was cut by 5 bases, the J end by 0 bases, with 13 bases between. Germline CDR1 reads WSHSY; CDR2 reads SAAADI. The CDR3 bases are TGCGCCAGCAGTATCATAGAAGGACTGAACACTGAAGCTTTCTTT. As protein: CASSIIEGLNTEAFF.

This sequence joins TRBV4-1 and TRBJ1-1; D not certain. V lost 3 bases and J 5 bases, leaving 10 bases between the germline ends. The germline CDR1 and CDR2 sequences are MGHRA and YSYEKL. The CDR3 contains 13 residues. CDR3 sequence reads: CASSQGIRTEAFF. For the CDR3, the DNA is TGCGCCAGCAGCCAGGGGATCAGAACTGAAGCTTTCTTT.

This chain links TRBV19 with TRBJ1-5; D gene unclear. The CDR3 has 14 residues. The germline gives CDR1 LNHDA, CDR2 SQIVND (reference sequence). Trimming removed 3 bases at V and 4 bases at J, with 10 bases between. The CDR3 protein is CASSIGWGNQPQHF. CDR3 DNA: TGTGCCAGTAGTATTGGGTGGGGTAATCAGCCCCAGCATTTT.

This chain connects TRBV2 to TRBJ2-1, with D maybe TRBD1 (6 bases). The length of the CDR3 is 12 residues. CDR1 is SNHLY and CDR2 is FYNNEI in the germline V gene. V was trimmed by 6 bases and J by 6 bases, leaving 9 bases between them. The CDR3 DNA reads TGTGCCAGCAGGGGACACATCAATGAGCAGTTCTTC. Residues: CASRGHINEQFF.